The rows below give T cell receptor beta chains drawn from one sample of a study of T cell responses to AZD1222 COVID-19 vaccine. Assay: immunoSEQ multiplex PCR; the TCRdb copy retains only in-frame clones and omits some. The sample has around 88,000 clones, over 85% seen once. The sequences come from peripheral blood, collected on day 0 of MenACWY control vaccination. The origin of the receptors is an adult in good health. CDR3s include the opening cysteine and the closing phenylalanine or tryptophan.

J gene: TRBJ2-5
V gene: TRBV30
CDR3 length: 17
CDR3 protein: CAWSPGLAGVRQETQYF

J gene: TRBJ2-5
V gene: TRBV13
CDR3 length: 14
CDR3 protein: CASSLGGGSETQYF

J gene: TRBJ1-4
V gene: TRBV7-9
CDR3 length: 14
CDR3 protein: CASSSRGLNEKLFF

J gene: TRBJ1-6
V gene: TRBV19
CDR3 length: 14
CDR3 protein: CASSRQGGDSPLHF

J gene: TRBJ1-6
V gene: TRBV28
CDR3 length: 12
CDR3 protein: CASTPPRGPLHF

J gene: TRBJ2-1
V gene: TRBV6-1
CDR3 length: 16
CDR3 protein: CASSEETSGAYNEQFF

J gene: TRBJ1-3
V gene: TRBV30
CDR3 length: 17
CDR3 protein: CAWSTTHLEISGNTIYF

J gene: TRBJ2-4
V gene: TRBV3-1/TRBV3-2
CDR3 length: 14
CDR3 protein: CASSPGASQNIQYF

J gene: TRBJ2-7
V gene: TRBV18
CDR3 length: 17
CDR3 protein: CASSPEVSASLMYEQYF

J gene: TRBJ2-7
V gene: TRBV13
CDR3 length: 14
CDR3 protein: CASRLAGGPYEQYF

J gene: TRBJ1-3
V gene: TRBV4-3
CDR3 length: 17
CDR3 protein: CASSQDFQGAGGNTIYF

J gene: TRBJ2-2
V gene: TRBV5-1
CDR3 length: 15
CDR3 protein: CASSLGLRDTGELFF

J gene: TRBJ1-2
V gene: TRBV6-5
CDR3 length: 15
CDR3 protein: CASSRDGRPSYGYTF

J gene: TRBJ1-1
V gene: TRBV3-1/TRBV3-2
CDR3 length: 15
CDR3 protein: CASSQKTGGNTEAFF

J gene: TRBJ2-1
V gene: TRBV29-1
CDR3 length: 14
CDR3 protein: CSVRLTGGYNEQFF

J gene: TRBJ2-7
V gene: TRBV13
CDR3 length: 14
CDR3 protein: CASSATGSSYEQYF

J gene: TRBJ1-5
V gene: TRBV6-2/TRBV6-3
CDR3 length: 16
CDR3 protein: CASSRYRDSGSQPQHF

J gene: TRBJ1-1
V gene: TRBV9
CDR3 length: 14
CDR3 protein: CASSVAPQDTEAFF

J gene: TRBJ1-2
V gene: TRBV27
CDR3 length: 13
CDR3 protein: CATKDRANYGYTF

J gene: TRBJ2-2
V gene: TRBV19
CDR3 length: 15
CDR3 protein: CASMPGGGLGGELFF

J gene: TRBJ2-7
V gene: TRBV6-5
CDR3 length: 14
CDR3 protein: CASRAAAGGDEQYF

J gene: TRBJ1-4
V gene: TRBV18
CDR3 length: 14
CDR3 protein: CASSPVDLDEKLFF

J gene: TRBJ2-2
V gene: TRBV9
CDR3 length: 16
CDR3 protein: CASSATGGTNTGELFF

J gene: TRBJ1-2
V gene: TRBV5-1
CDR3 length: 14
CDR3 protein: CASSLGGGPYGYTF

J gene: TRBJ1-5
V gene: TRBV13
CDR3 length: 13
CDR3 protein: CASTIRGNQPQHF

J gene: TRBJ2-2
V gene: TRBV7-9
CDR3 length: 13
CDR3 protein: CASSFIGAGELFF

J gene: TRBJ1-1
V gene: TRBV3-1/TRBV3-2
CDR3 length: 14
CDR3 protein: CASSPGLLNTEAFF

J gene: TRBJ2-5
V gene: TRBV19
CDR3 length: 14
CDR3 protein: CASSTGTQQETQYF

J gene: TRBJ2-3
V gene: TRBV5-6
CDR3 length: 14
CDR3 protein: CASSVPLGPDTQYF

J gene: TRBJ1-1
V gene: TRBV7-2
CDR3 length: 17
CDR3 protein: CASSLSGQGARGTEAFF

J gene: TRBJ1-1
V gene: TRBV19
CDR3 length: 12
CDR3 protein: CASRAWNTEAFF

J gene: TRBJ2-3
V gene: TRBV5-1
CDR3 length: 14
CDR3 protein: CASSLLGSTDTQYF

J gene: TRBJ2-1
V gene: TRBV5-1
CDR3 length: 16
CDR3 protein: CASSLEEAAGGVEQFF

J gene: TRBJ1-1
V gene: TRBV7-2
CDR3 length: 14
CDR3 protein: CASSFKTGESVAFF

J gene: TRBJ1-4
V gene: TRBV11-3
CDR3 length: 14
CDR3 protein: CASSLGHTNEKLFF

J gene: TRBJ2-1
V gene: TRBV7-9
CDR3 length: 12
CDR3 protein: CASSSLGIEQFF

J gene: TRBJ2-2
V gene: TRBV18
CDR3 length: 16
CDR3 protein: CASSPPSLMGTGELFF

J gene: TRBJ2-5
V gene: TRBV2
CDR3 length: 16
CDR3 protein: CASSEAWTGGQETQYF

J gene: TRBJ2-2
V gene: TRBV5-1
CDR3 length: 13
CDR3 protein: CASSLAAPGELFF

J gene: TRBJ1-6
V gene: TRBV9
CDR3 length: 16
CDR3 protein: CASSASQGNGISPLHF

J gene: TRBJ1-4
V gene: TRBV5-5
CDR3 length: 13
CDR3 protein: CASSLVEGAGLFF

J gene: TRBJ1-2
V gene: TRBV6-1
CDR3 length: 13
CDR3 protein: CASSEAPGYGYTF

J gene: TRBJ1-5
V gene: TRBV2
CDR3 length: 14
CDR3 protein: CASSVLVDNQPQHF

J gene: TRBJ1-2
V gene: TRBV14
CDR3 length: 16
CDR3 protein: CASSPLDRVFPVGYTF

J gene: TRBJ2-3
V gene: TRBV19
CDR3 length: 14
CDR3 protein: CASQSSGGFYTQYF

J gene: TRBJ2-5
V gene: TRBV12-5
CDR3 length: 15
CDR3 protein: CASGLVGAYQETQYF

J gene: TRBJ1-5
V gene: TRBV5-1
CDR3 length: 17
CDR3 protein: CASSLGGGGYSNQPQHF

J gene: TRBJ1-2
V gene: TRBV4-1
CDR3 length: 14
CDR3 protein: CASSQDPQRDGYTF

J gene: TRBJ1-6
V gene: TRBV2
CDR3 length: 14
CDR3 protein: CASRYRGRNSPLHF

J gene: TRBJ1-1
V gene: TRBV5-6
CDR3 length: 15
CDR3 protein: CASSLGRVIIAEAFF

J gene: TRBJ2-1
V gene: TRBV7-3
CDR3 length: 15
CDR3 protein: CASSLGPPPYNEQFF

J gene: TRBJ2-7
V gene: TRBV9
CDR3 length: 12
CDR3 protein: CASSLVGNEQYF

J gene: TRBJ1-6
V gene: TRBV5-5
CDR3 length: 19
CDR3 protein: CASSLARQGELSYNSPLHF

J gene: TRBJ1-1
V gene: TRBV11-2
CDR3 length: 14
CDR3 protein: CASSLGSSNTEAFF

J gene: TRBJ1-3
V gene: TRBV7-9
CDR3 length: 15
CDR3 protein: CASSPQGASGNTIYF

J gene: TRBJ2-5
V gene: TRBV9
CDR3 length: 14
CDR3 protein: CASSAGHIQETQYF

J gene: TRBJ1-6
V gene: TRBV27
CDR3 length: 14
CDR3 protein: CASSWGQGGSPLHF

J gene: TRBJ2-7
V gene: TRBV4-3
CDR3 length: 16
CDR3 protein: CASSQALGLVVHEQYF

J gene: TRBJ2-3
V gene: TRBV10-3
CDR3 length: 15
CDR3 protein: CAISEDQVRADTQYF